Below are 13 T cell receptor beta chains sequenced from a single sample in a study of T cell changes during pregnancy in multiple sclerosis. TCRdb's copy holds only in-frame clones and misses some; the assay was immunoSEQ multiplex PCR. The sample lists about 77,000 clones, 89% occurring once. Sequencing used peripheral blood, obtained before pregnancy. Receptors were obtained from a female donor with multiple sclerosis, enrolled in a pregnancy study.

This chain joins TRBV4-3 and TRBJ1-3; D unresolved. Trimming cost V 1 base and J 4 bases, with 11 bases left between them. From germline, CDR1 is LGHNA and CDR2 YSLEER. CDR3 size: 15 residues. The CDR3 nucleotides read TGCGCCAGCAGCCAAGCCGGGGTGGACGGAAACACCATATATTTT. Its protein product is CASSQAGVDGNTIYF.

This CDR3 reads CASSYSGREGRPQHF. CDR3 in DNA: TGTGCCAGCAGTTACTCTGGCAGGGAAGGAAGGCCCCAGCATTTT. The rearrangement links TRBV6-5 to TRBJ1-5; D may be TRBD1 (5 bases). V dropped 0 bases and J dropped 9 bases, with 15 bases sitting between them. The CDR3 sequence is 15 residues long. Germline CDR1 MNHEY, CDR2 SVGAGI.

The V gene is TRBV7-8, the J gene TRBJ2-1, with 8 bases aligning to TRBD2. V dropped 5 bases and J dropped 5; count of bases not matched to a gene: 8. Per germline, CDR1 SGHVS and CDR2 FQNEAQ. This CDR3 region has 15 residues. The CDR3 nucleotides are TGTGCCAGCAGCCAACCGGGACTAGGCGACAATGAGCAGTTCTTC. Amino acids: CASSQPGLGDNEQFF.

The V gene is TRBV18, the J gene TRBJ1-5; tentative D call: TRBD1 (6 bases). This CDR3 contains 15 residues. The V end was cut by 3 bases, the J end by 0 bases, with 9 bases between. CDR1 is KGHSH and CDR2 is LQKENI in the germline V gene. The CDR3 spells CASSPRQDSNQPQHF. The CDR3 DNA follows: TGTGCCAGCTCACCCCGACAGGATAGCAATCAGCCCCAGCATTTT.

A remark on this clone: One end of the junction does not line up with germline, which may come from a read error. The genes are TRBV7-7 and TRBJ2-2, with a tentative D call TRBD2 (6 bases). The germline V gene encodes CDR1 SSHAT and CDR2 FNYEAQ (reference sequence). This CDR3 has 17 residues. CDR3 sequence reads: CASSLDWLRGEAGELFF. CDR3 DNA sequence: TGTGCTAGCAGCTTAGATTGGTTGCGCGGGGAGGCCGGGGAGCTGTTTTTT.

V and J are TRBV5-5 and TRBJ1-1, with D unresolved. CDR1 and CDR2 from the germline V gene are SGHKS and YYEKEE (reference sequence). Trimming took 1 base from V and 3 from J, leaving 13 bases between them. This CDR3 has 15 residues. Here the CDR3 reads CASSLSFLRDTEAFF. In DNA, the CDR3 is TGTGCCAGCAGCTTGTCTTTCCTTCGGGACACTGAAGCTTTCTTT. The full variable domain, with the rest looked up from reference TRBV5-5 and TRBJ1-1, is DAGVTQSPTHLIKTRGQQVTLRCSPISGHKSVSWYQQVLGQGPQFIFQYYEKEERGRGNFPDRFSARQFPNYSSELNVNALLLGDSALYLCASSLSFLRDTEAFFGQGTRLTVV.

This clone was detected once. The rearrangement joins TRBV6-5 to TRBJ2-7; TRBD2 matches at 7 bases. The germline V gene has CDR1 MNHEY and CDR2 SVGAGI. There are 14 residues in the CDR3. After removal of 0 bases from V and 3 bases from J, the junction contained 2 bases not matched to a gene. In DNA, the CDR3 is TGTGCCAGCAGTTACTCCGGACTAGTCTACGAGCAGTACTTC. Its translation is CASSYSGLVYEQYF.

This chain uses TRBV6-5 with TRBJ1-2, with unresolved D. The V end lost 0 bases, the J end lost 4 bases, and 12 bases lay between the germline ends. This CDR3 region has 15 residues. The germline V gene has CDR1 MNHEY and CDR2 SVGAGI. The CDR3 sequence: CASSYSRGSAYGYTF. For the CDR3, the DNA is TGTGCCAGCAGTTACTCGAGAGGATCCGCCTATGGCTACACCTTC.

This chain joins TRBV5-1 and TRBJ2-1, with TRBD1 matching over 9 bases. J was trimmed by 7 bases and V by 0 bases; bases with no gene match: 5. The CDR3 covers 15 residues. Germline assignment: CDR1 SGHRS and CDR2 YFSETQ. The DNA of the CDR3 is TGCGCCAGCAGCTTGGGGCCGGACAGGGGTAATGAGCAGTTCTTC. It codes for CASSLGPDRGNEQFF. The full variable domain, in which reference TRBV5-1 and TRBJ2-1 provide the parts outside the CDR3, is KAGVTQTPRYLIKTRGQQVTLSCSPISGHRSVSWYQQTPGQGLQFLFEYFSETQRNKGNFPGRFSGRQFSNSRSEMNVSTLELGDSALYLCASSLGPDRGNEQFFGPGTRLTVL.

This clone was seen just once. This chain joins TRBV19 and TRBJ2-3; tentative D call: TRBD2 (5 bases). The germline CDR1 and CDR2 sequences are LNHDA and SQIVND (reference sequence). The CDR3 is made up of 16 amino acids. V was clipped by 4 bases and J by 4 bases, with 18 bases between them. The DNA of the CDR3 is TGTGCCAGTAGTACTTGGGTCGGTACGGGGTCAGATACGCAGTATTTT. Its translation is CASSTWVGTGSDTQYF.

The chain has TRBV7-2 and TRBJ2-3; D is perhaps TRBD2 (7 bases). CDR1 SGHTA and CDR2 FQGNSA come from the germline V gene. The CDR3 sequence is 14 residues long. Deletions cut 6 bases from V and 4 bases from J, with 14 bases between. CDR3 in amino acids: CASRREGGADTQYF. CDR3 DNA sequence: TGTGCCAGCAGGAGGGAGGGGGGCGCAGATACGCAGTATTTT. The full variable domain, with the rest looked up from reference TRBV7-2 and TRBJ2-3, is GAGVSQSPSNKVTEKGKDVELRCDPISGHTALYWYRQSLGQGLEFLIYFQGNSAPDKSGLPSDRFSAERTGGSVSTLTIQRTQQEDSAVYLCASRREGGADTQYFGPGTRLTVL.

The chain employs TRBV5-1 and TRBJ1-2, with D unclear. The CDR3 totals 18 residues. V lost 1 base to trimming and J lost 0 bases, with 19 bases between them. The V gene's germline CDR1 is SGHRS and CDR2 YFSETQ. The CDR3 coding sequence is TGCGCCAGCAGCTTGTACCCGGGGTGGAGACGGACTAACTATGGCTACACCTTC. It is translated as CASSLYPGWRRTNYGYTF.

The CDR3 nucleotides read TGTGCCTGGAGTGTACCGGACAGTCGTTACTCTGGGGCCAACGTCCTGACTTTC. Translating gives CAWSVPDSRYSGANVLTF. The genes are TRBV30 and TRBJ2-6; tentative D call: TRBD1 (6 bases). Germline lookup yields CDR1 GTSNPN and CDR2 SVGIG (reference sequence). Trimming shortened V by 0 bases and J by 0 bases, and 15 bases separated the two germline ends. The CDR3 sequence is 18 residues long.